Here is one TCR beta chain with its context. A J-beta primer mix and a sample-barcoded 5' primer were used in a second PCR of about 7 to 12 cycles. Each CDR3 protein gets one entry after TCRdb re-called the 5' RACE reads with MiXCR. This table has some 900,000 distinct CDR3 sequences, roughly 48% appearing once. The data were obtained in a study of blood T cells in healthy people across ages. With 1 base removed from V and 0 bases from J, the gap between germline ends came to 14 bases. Germline values: CDR1 SGHTA, CDR2 FQGNSA. CDR3 size: 17 residues. This TCR came from a man younger than 40 in good health. The rearrangement links TRBV7-2 to TRBJ2-3; a weak D match, TRBD2 (5 bases). The sequenced sample consisted of blood. DNA of the CDR3: TGTGCCAGCAGCTTAGACCCGGTGAGGGCTAGCACAGATACGCAGTATTTT. It specifies CASSLDPVRASTDTQYF.